These 27 T cell receptor beta chains were sequenced from one sample in a study of OX40 agonist ivuxolimab in advanced cancers. The library relied on the immunoSEQ multiplex PCR assay. In TCRdb, the immuneACCESS table is reduced to in-frame sequences with V and J assigned. These tables do not hold every clone; where another copy was compared, an unresolved V gene accounts for under half, and the others remain unexplained. The sample table shows fewer than 90,000 clones, and 85% to 90% are seen once. The ten most abundant clones make up 2% to 3% of the sample. Sequenced here: CD4+ or CD8+ T cells sorted from blood, sampled in a trial of the OX40 agonist ivuxolimab. The receptors derive from an adult with an advanced solid tumor such as melanoma, head and neck, liver or kidney cancer.

CDR3 sequence (DNA): TGTGCCAGCAGTTTAGGGACAGGGGGCGGGTTCTATGGCTACACCTTC. Translation gives CASSLGTGGGFYGYTF. This chain links TRBV28 with TRBJ1-2, with 12 bases fitting TRBD1. The V and J ends lost 2 bases and 4 bases, in that order; junction bases with no gene match: 5. CDR1 MDHEN and CDR2 SYDVKM come from the germline V gene. The CDR3 length is 16 residues.

Concerning this clone: Other DNA sequences of this sample code for an identical CDR3. V gene TRBV30 combines with J gene TRBJ2-1; D is possibly TRBD1 (5 bases). The CDR3 runs to 12 residues. V gave up 0 bases and J gave up 9 bases, with 9 bases separating them. The germline CDR1 and CDR2 sequences are GTSNPN and SVGIG (reference sequence). Written as DNA, the CDR3 is TGTGCCTGGAGTGTGGGGCAGGGTGAGCAGTTCTTC. This translates into CAWSVGQGEQFF.

The chain carries TRBV7-9 and TRBJ2-1; possible D gene TRBD2, 5 bases. The V gene lost 1 base and the J gene lost 1 base, with 11 bases spanning the gap. Germline V lookup: CDR1 SEHNR, CDR2 FQNEAQ (reference sequence). This CDR3 is 16 amino acids long. CDR3 amino acids: CASSLGGGRSYNEQFF. The CDR3 DNA reads TGTGCCAGCAGCTTAGGTGGCGGGCGGTCCTACAATGAGCAGTTCTTC.

V usage is TRBV28 and J usage is TRBJ1-4; D unclear. Germline V gene data show CDR1 as MDHEN and CDR2 as SYDVKM. Trimming cost V 8 bases and J 0 bases, with 19 bases left between them. This CDR3 is 17 amino acids long. The CDR3 protein is CASRLLGGFATNEKLFF. Here the CDR3 DNA reads TGTGCCAGCCGGCTCCTCGGAGGTTTTGCAACTAATGAAAAACTGTTTTTT.

The chain uses TRBV6-5 and TRBJ1-2, with D maybe TRBD1 (6 bases). Germline lookup yields CDR1 MNHEY and CDR2 SVGAGI. Trimming shortened V by 0 bases and J by 3 bases, and 11 bases separated the two germline ends. The CDR3 is 15 amino acids. The CDR3 region has the DNA TGTGCCAGCAGTTACTCCCCAGGGGAACACTATGGCTACACCTTC. It codes for CASSYSPGEHYGYTF.

The chain has TRBV7-2 and TRBJ2-6; no clear D gene. Germline V CDR1 and CDR2: SGHTA, FQGNSA. The CDR3 spans 16 residues. V gave up 2 bases and J gave up 3 bases, with 11 bases separating them. CDR3 coding DNA: TGTGCCAGCAGCTTAATTTCCGGCAATGGGGCCAACGTCCTGACTTTC. Translated, it gives CASSLISGNGANVLTF.

The rearrangement uses TRBV5-6 and TRBJ2-5; 10 bases are a match to TRBD1. The V gene's germline CDR1 is SGHDT and CDR2 YYEEEE. V lost 3 bases and J lost 5; bases outside the gene matches: 4. CDR3 length: 14 residues. The chain's CDR3 is CASSYGTGAETQYF. CDR3 in DNA: TGTGCCAGCAGCTATGGGACAGGGGCTGAGACCCAGTACTTC.

The sample holds a few counts of this clone. The chain uses TRBV7-2 and TRBJ1-1; D call uncertain. The V end lost 5 bases, the J end lost 5 bases, and 18 bases lay between the germline ends. Germline CDR1 SGHTA, CDR2 FQGNSA. The CDR3 runs 15 residues. The CDR3 protein is CASSIQTVSATEAFF. DNA of the CDR3: TGTGCCAGCAGCATCCAAACGGTCTCAGCTACTGAAGCTTTCTTT.

The chain recombines TRBV28 with TRBJ2-7, with 9 bases that match TRBD2. V shed 4 bases and J 0 bases; nucleotides not matched to a gene: 10. The CDR3 runs to 17 residues. The germline V gene has CDR1 MDHEN and CDR2 SYDVKM. The CDR3 bases are TGTGCCAGCAGTTCGGCGGGACTAGCCAAAAGCTCCTACGAGCAGTACTTC. It translates to CASSSAGLAKSSYEQYF.

The chain links TRBV6-5 to TRBJ1-5; 7 bases are a match to TRBD1. Germline V gene lookup returns CDR1 MNHEY and CDR2 SVGAGI. V lost 4 bases, J lost 11 bases, and 2 bases stayed unmatched. This CDR3 region has 11 residues. CDR3 coding DNA: TGTGCCAGCAGTTGGGGACAGACCCAGCATTTT. Its translation: CASSWGQTQHF.

The chain uses TRBV21-1 and TRBJ1-5. TRBV21-1 is noted as a pseudogene. There are 16 residues in the CDR3. This CDR3 is CASRHRDPFSNQPQHF. CDR3 DNA: TGTGCCAGCCGCCACCGGGACCCCTTTAGCAATCAGCCCCAGCATTTT.

V usage is TRBV7-2 and J usage is TRBJ2-5; 10 positions match TRBD2. V lost 8 bases, J lost 3 bases, and 9 bases stayed unmatched. Germline CDR1 and CDR2: SGHTA and FQGNSA. The CDR3 spans 15 residues. CDR3 residues: CASGISGGTKETQYF. The CDR3 DNA reads TGTGCCAGCGGAATTAGCGGGGGGACAAAAGAGACCCAGTACTTC.

The table lists this clone with a few counts. The J gene is TRBJ1-1, the V gene TRBV7-3; D call uncertain. Germline CDR1 SGHTA, CDR2 FQGTGA. This CDR3 has 13 amino acids. Deletions cut 4 bases from V and 3 bases from J, with 9 bases between. The CDR3 loop reads CASSSQVDTEAFF. The DNA for the CDR3 is TGTGCCAGCAGCTCCCAAGTGGACACTGAAGCTTTCTTT.

The chain recombines TRBV15 with TRBJ1-2; the match to TRBD1 covers 7 bases. The CDR3 contains 14 residues. Germline V lookup: CDR1 LNHNV, CDR2 YYDKDF (reference sequence). With V trimmed by 4 bases and J by 2 bases, 4 bases remained unmatched. CDR3 region: CATSKGGQNYGYTF. CDR3 DNA sequence: TGTGCCACCAGCAAGGGGGGACAGAACTATGGCTACACCTTC.

The chain links TRBV28 to TRBJ2-7, with D possibly TRBD2 on 6 matching bases. V was trimmed by 3 bases and J by 0 bases, leaving 18 bases between them. CDR1 is MDHEN, CDR2 SYDVKM, per germline. There are 17 residues in the CDR3. CDR3 protein: CASSFVGIAVSSYEQYF. The CDR3 DNA reads as TGTGCCAGCAGTTTTGTTGGGATAGCGGTAAGCTCCTACGAGCAGTACTTC.

The chain joins TRBV14 to TRBJ1-4; D remains ambiguous. Trimming removed 6 bases from V and 4 bases from J, with 9 bases in between. From germline, CDR1 is SGHDN and CDR2 FVKESK. CDR3 length equals 13 residues. The CDR3 spells CASSQLDNEKLFF. CDR3 in DNA: TGTGCCAGCAGTCAGCTGGATAATGAAAAACTGTTTTTT.

CDR3 in DNA: TGTGCCAGCAGACGAGGGACAGGGAACACTGAAGCTTTCTTT. Amino acid sequence: CASRRGTGNTEAFF. This sequence joins TRBV6-5 and TRBJ1-1; 8 bases are a match to TRBD1. Germline CDR1 and CDR2: MNHEY and SVGAGI. With V trimmed by 6 bases and J by 1 base, 4 bases remained unmatched. This CDR3 comprises 14 residues.

This sequence joins TRBV2 and TRBJ1-1, with D unresolved. The CDR3 contains 14 residues. Trimming took 6 bases from V and 0 from J, leaving 11 bases between them. Germline lookup yields CDR1 SNHLY and CDR2 FYNNEI. The CDR3 nucleotides read TGTGCCAGCAGGGATGGAGAAATGAACACTGAAGCTTTCTTT. Amino acids: CASRDGEMNTEAFF.

The rearrangement joins TRBV10-3 to TRBJ2-3, with 7 bases that match TRBD2. Unmatched junction bases numbered 6, after V lost 6 bases and J lost 0 bases. Germline V gene sequence: CDR1 ENHRY, CDR2 SYGVKD. The length of the CDR3 is 15 residues. CDR3 coding DNA: TGTGCCATCAGGACTTTCGGGGGGAGCACAGATACGCAGTATTTT. This sequence encodes CAIRTFGGSTDTQYF.

The chain has TRBV5-5 and TRBJ2-2; D is ambiguous. Trimming took 4 bases from V and 0 from J, leaving 13 bases between them. The CDR3 loop spans 16 amino acids. Germline V gene lookup returns CDR1 SGHKS and CDR2 YYEKEE (reference sequence). CDR3 coding DNA: TGTGCCAGCAGCCCCATTCGGCGGACGAACACCGGGGAGCTGTTTTTT. Protein sequence: CASSPIRRTNTGELFF.

The chain employs TRBV28 and TRBJ1-6, with D uncertain. The CDR3 contains 15 residues. V was cut by 2 bases and J by 5 bases, with 10 bases left in between. CDR1 and CDR2 from the germline V gene are MDHEN and SYDVKM. CDR3 in amino acids: CASSLTSLNNSPLHF. CDR3 DNA: TGTGCCAGCAGTTTAACGTCACTGAATAATTCACCCCTCCACTTT.

The chain joins TRBV4-2 to TRBJ2-3, with TRBD2 matching over 11 bases. In germline, CDR1 is LGHNA, CDR2 YNFKEQ. This CDR3 spans 15 amino acids. The J segment lost 6 bases and the V segment lost 0 bases, leaving 2 bases of the junction unmatched. CDR3 in DNA: TGTGCCAGCAGCCAAGAGCCTAGCGGGGGGGATACGCAGTATTTT. This translates into CASSQEPSGGDTQYF.

The chain has TRBV5-1 and TRBJ1-4, with D perhaps TRBD1 (5 bases). The V gene lost 2 bases and the J gene lost 12 bases, with 17 bases spanning the gap. The CDR3 is made up of 14 amino acids. From germline, CDR1 is SGHRS and CDR2 YFSETQ. The CDR3 is CASSLGHQGGELFF. DNA for the CDR3: TGCGCCAGCAGCTTAGGACACCAGGGCGGAGAACTGTTTTTT.

The chain joins TRBV18 to TRBJ1-4, with D maybe TRBD1 (5 bases). This CDR3 has 13 residues. The V end was cut by 6 bases, the J end by 8 bases, with 13 bases between. CDR1 is KGHSH, CDR2 LQKENI, per germline. CDR3 in DNA: TGTGCCAGCTCCCCGACAGACGGCGAAAAACTGTTTTTT. Translated, it gives CASSPTDGEKLFF.

This clone was counted a few times. The chain employs TRBV19 and TRBJ1-2; D gene ambiguous. The V and J ends lost 3 bases and 5 bases respectively, with 13 bases between them. Germline CDR1 LNHDA, CDR2 SQIVND (reference sequence). The CDR3 spans 14 residues. Here the CDR3 DNA reads TGTGCCAGTAGTATCGAAGCAGGACCTTATGGCTACACCTTC. Protein sequence: CASSIEAGPYGYTF.

The rearrangement joins TRBV7-2 to TRBJ2-2, with 8 positions matching TRBD2. CDR3 length: 16 residues. The V segment lost 2 bases and the J segment 4 bases; nucleotides outside the gene matches: 6. Germline CDR1 reads SGHTA; CDR2 reads FQGNSA. The CDR3 loop reads CASSLNPGGATGELFF. Written as DNA, the CDR3 is TGTGCCAGCAGCTTAAATCCCGGGGGGGCCACCGGGGAGCTGTTTTTT.

The J gene is TRBJ2-5, the V gene TRBV5-4; TRBD1 aligns across 8 bases. V shed 2 bases, J shed 9 bases, and the junction held 6 bases outside the gene matches. This CDR3 contains 13 residues. Germline V lookup: CDR1 SGHNT, CDR2 YYREEE (reference sequence). The CDR3 coding sequence is TGTGCCAGCAGCTTAGGACAGGGAGAAGCCCAGTACTTC. It specifies CASSLGQGEAQYF.